A single sample is the source of the 28 T cell receptor beta chains below, sequenced in a study of blood T cells in healthy people across ages. A second PCR, run for about 7 to 12 cycles, used a sample-barcoded 5' primer plus a J-beta primer mix. TCRdb redid the calling of the 5' RACE reads with MiXCR, one entry per CDR3 protein. The sample carries about 670,000 distinct CDR3 sequences, around two fifths recorded once. Sequencing was carried out using blood. The receptors originated from an elderly man in good health.

This clonotype was seen only a few times. The chain recombines TRBV7-9 with TRBJ2-5; 12 bases align to TRBD2. The V gene end was trimmed by 5 bases and the J gene end by 4 bases; junction bases not matched to a gene: 8. Germline CDR1 reads SEHNR; CDR2 reads FQNEAQ (reference sequence). CDR3 length: 16 amino acids. The DNA for the CDR3 is TGTGCCAGCAGCAGACAGCCGGGACTAGCGGGAGAGACCCAGTACTTC. This gives the protein CASSRQPGLAGETQYF.

This rearrangement joins TRBV7-2 to TRBJ2-3; 10 bases are a match to TRBD2. Trimming cost V 5 bases and J 4 bases; bases outside gene matches: 12. CDR1 and CDR2 (germline): SGHTA, FQGNSA. The CDR3 spans 17 residues. The CDR3 here is CASSRPAASGRSDTQYF. The CDR3 DNA reads TGTGCCAGCAGCCGACCGGCGGCTAGCGGGAGATCAGATACGCAGTATTTT.

Regarding this clonotype: One end of the junction is discordant with germline, which a read error may explain. V usage is TRBV11-2 and J usage is TRBJ2-5, with no clear D. The CDR3 totals 15 residues. CDR1 and CDR2 (germline): SGHAT, FQNNGV. CDR3 sequence: CASSLDLASQATQYF. In DNA form, the CDR3 reads TGTGCCAGCAGCTTAGATCTGGCTAGTCAAGCGACCCAGTACTTC.

The sample holds many counts of this clonotype. This chain's CDR3 is CSVGGPGQGSPDTQYF. CDR3 sequence (DNA): TGCAGCGTTGGCGGCCCGGGACAGGGTTCCCCAGATACGCAGTATTTT. The chain employs TRBV29-1 and TRBJ2-3; TRBD1 matches at 9 bases. The germline V gene encodes CDR1 SQVTM and CDR2 ANQGSEA. With 4 bases clipped from V and 4 bases from J, the junction kept 12 bases outside the gene matches. This CDR3 has 16 amino acids.

The chain is built from TRBV20-1 and TRBJ2-7; 10 positions agree with TRBD2. With V trimmed by 6 bases and J by 5 bases, 13 bases remained unmatched. Germline assignment: CDR1 DFQATT and CDR2 SNEGSKA (reference sequence). The CDR3 has 15 residues. The CDR3 DNA sequence: TGCAGTGCAACACTCACTAGCGGGATGAAGAACGAGCAGTACTTC. It yields the protein CSATLTSGMKNEQYF.

The sample holds a few counts of this clonotype. V usage is TRBV11-2 and J usage is TRBJ2-3; D possibly matches TRBD1 or TRBD2 (5 bases each). Germline CDR1 SGHAT, CDR2 FQNNGV. This CDR3 is built from 16 residues. V dropped 0 bases and J dropped 6 bases, with 16 bases sitting between them. CDR3 region: CASSLDQWGFGDTQYF. The DNA of the CDR3 is TGTGCCAGCAGCTTAGATCAATGGGGGTTTGGGGATACGCAGTATTTT.

The rearrangement links TRBV28 to TRBJ1-2, with D maybe TRBD1 (6 bases). This CDR3 contains 15 residues. Germline lookup yields CDR1 MDHEN and CDR2 SYDVKM. Trimming left V 2 bases short and J 8 bases short, with 18 bases between. The DNA for the CDR3 is TGTGCCAGCAGTTTAGCAGGGGTGGACACTATGGGCTACACCTTC. This encodes CASSLAGVDTMGYTF.

This clonotype appeared many times. The chain has TRBV5-1 and TRBJ1-2; 8 nucleotides line up with TRBD1. Trimming took 2 bases from V and 4 from J; bases not matched to a gene: 10. Germline V lookup: CDR1 SGHRS, CDR2 YFSETQ. CDR3 length: 16 residues. CDR3 loop: CASSFDGQGRGYGYTF. DNA of the CDR3: TGCGCCAGCAGCTTCGACGGACAGGGACGCGGCTATGGCTACACCTTC. Together with reference TRBV5-1 and TRBJ1-2, the CDR3 gives the full variable domain: KAGVTQTPRYLIKTRGQQVTLSCSPISGHRSVSWYQQTPGQGLQFLFEYFSETQRNKGNFPGRFSGRQFSNSRSEMNVSTLELGDSALYLCASSFDGQGRGYGYTFGSGTRLTVV.

This clonotype was seen only a few times. The CDR3 DNA reads as TGTGCCAGCAGCCAAGAAATTGAGAGCTCCTATAATTCACCCCTCCACTTT. Its translation is CASSQEIESSYNSPLHF. This rearrangement joins TRBV3-1 to TRBJ1-6, with D unclear. V lost 0 bases and J lost 0, with 9 bases in between. The CDR3 sequence is 17 residues long. Germline CDR1 LGHDT, CDR2 YNNKEL (reference sequence).

The rearrangement links TRBV3-1 to TRBJ2-3; D is ambiguous. This CDR3 is 14 amino acids long. Deletions cut 0 bases from V and 6 bases from J, with 10 bases between. Germline CDR1 LGHDT, CDR2 YNNKEL (reference sequence). This chain's CDR3 is CASSQDLVSDTQYF. As DNA, the CDR3 is TGTGCCAGCAGCCAAGATTTAGTGAGTGATACGCAGTATTTT.

J is TRBJ2-7 and V is TRBV6-2 or TRBV6-3; 11 bases are a match to TRBD2. Germline CDR1 is MNHEY and CDR2 is SVGEGT. The CDR3 consists of 15 residues. J lost 2 bases, V lost 7 bases, and 7 bases had no gene match. DNA for the CDR3: TGTGCCAGCACCCACGGGACTAGCGGAACCTACGAGCAGTACTTC. Translating it yields CASTHGTSGTYEQYF.

V and J are TRBV5-1 and TRBJ2-1; D call uncertain. The J call is in doubt because the DNA end fits TRBJ2-7 better. The CDR3 is made up of 15 amino acids. Per the germline V gene, CDR1 is SGHRS and CDR2 is YFSETQ. CDR3 protein: CASSLVPNSYNEQYF. The CDR3 bases are TGCGCCAGCAGCTTGGTTCCGAACTCCTACAATGAGCAGTACTTC.

This clonotype turned up a few times. The chain employs TRBV6-2 or TRBV6-3 and TRBJ1-5; D is uncertain. From germline, CDR1 is MNHEY and CDR2 SVGEGT. Trimming pared 2 bases from V and 1 base from J, leaving 12 bases between. CDR3 length equals 16 residues. This chain's CDR3 is CASSYPLSGSNQPQHF. CDR3 DNA: TGTGCCAGCAGTTACCCTCTTTCGGGAAGCAATCAGCCCCAGCATTTT.

This clonotype has more than one count but fewer than ten. The CDR3 DNA follows: TGCAGCGTCCAGGGGGGGACGAACACCGGGGAGCTGTTTTTT. Its translation: CSVQGGTNTGELFF. The J gene is TRBJ2-2, the V gene TRBV29-1; the D gene could be TRBD1 or TRBD2 (7 bases each). The CDR3 is 14 residues long. V dropped 6 bases and J dropped 0 bases, with 11 bases sitting between them. Germline assignment: CDR1 SQVTM and CDR2 ANQGSEA.

As regards this clonotype: A clone one base away is much larger, so this may be a read error. V and J are TRBV5-1 and TRBJ2-1; no clear D gene. The germline CDR1 and CDR2 sequences are SGHRS and YFSETQ. V was clipped by 0 bases and J by 5 bases, with 6 bases between them. The CDR3 covers 13 residues. CDR3 coding DNA: TGCGCCAGCAGCTTGGACACTGACAATGAGCAGTTCTTC. Translation gives CASSLDTDNEQFF. Combining the CDR3 with reference TRBV5-1 and TRBJ2-1 gives the whole variable domain KAGVTQTPRYLIKTRGQQVTLSCSPISGHRSVSWYQQTPGQGLQFLFEYFSETQRNKGNFPGRFSGRQFSNSRSEMNVSTLELGDSALYLCASSLDTDNEQFFGPGTRLTVL.

This clonotype showed up many times. The chain has TRBV6-2 or TRBV6-3 and TRBJ2-4, with TRBD1 identical over 8 bases. Germline-derived CDR1 and CDR2 are MNHEY and SVGEGT. The CDR3 runs to 19 residues. V lost 2 bases to trimming and J lost 0 bases; unmatched junction nucleotides: 12. CDR3 nucleotide sequence: TGTGCCAGCAGTTACAGAGCGACAGGGGCCACTCTAGCCAAAAACATTCAGTACTTC. It yields the protein CASSYRATGATLAKNIQYF.

The V and J genes are TRBV29-1 and TRBJ2-7; TRBD2 agrees at 8 bases. Germline CDR1 and CDR2: SQVTM and ANQGSEA. V was clipped by 3 bases and J by 6 bases; unmatched bases: 13. The CDR3 extends over 15 amino acids. For the CDR3, the DNA is TGCAGCGTTGATGCCCCCGGGACTAGTGGCGGCGAGCAGTACTTC. The encoded protein is CSVDAPGTSGGEQYF.

The sample holds many counts of this clonotype. This rearrangement joins TRBV7-2 to TRBJ2-3, with TRBD1 matching 7 bases. Trimming cost V 3 bases and J 9 bases; bases outside gene matches: 6. Per germline, CDR1 SGHTA and CDR2 FQGNSA. The CDR3 runs to 13 residues. The CDR3 nucleotides read TGTGCCAGCAGCTTCCCTCCGGGACAGACGCAGTATTTT. Translated, it gives CASSFPPGQTQYF.

As regards this clonotype: A much larger clone differs from this one at a single base, so this may be a read error. V usage is TRBV6-2 or TRBV6-3 and J usage is TRBJ2-3; 12 bases line up with TRBD2. The CDR3 runs 17 residues. Germline V CDR1 and CDR2: MNHEY, SVGEGT. CDR3 coding DNA: TGTGTCAGCAGCCCAAGACTAGCGGGGGCGACGTATCACGGACAGTATTTT. Translating gives CVSSPRLAGATYHGQYF.

This chain joins TRBV3-1 and TRBJ2-1, with 11 bases matching TRBD1. CDR3 length: 19 amino acids. The trim removed 1 base at V and 0 bases at J, leaving 8 bases unmatched. Germline CDR1 LGHDT, CDR2 YNNKEL (reference sequence). The CDR3 DNA reads TGTGCCAGCAGCCAAGGCCCGGGACAGGGGGGATCCTCCTACAATGAGCAGTTCTTC. Protein product: CASSQGPGQGGSSYNEQFF.

This clonotype has more than one count but fewer than ten. This rearrangement joins TRBV20-1 to TRBJ2-4; D is possibly TRBD1 (5 bases). The CDR3 length is 14 residues. V lost 1 base, J lost 2 bases, and 9 bases lay in between. Germline V gene data show CDR1 as DFQATT and CDR2 as SNEGSKA (reference sequence). In DNA, the CDR3 is TGCAGTGCTAGAGTGGACACCTCCAAAAACATTCAGTACTTC. Encoded protein: CSARVDTSKNIQYF.

The rearrangement links TRBV11-2 to TRBJ2-7; 13 bases map to TRBD2. The V gene's germline CDR1 is SGHAT and CDR2 FQNNGV. The CDR3 covers 17 residues. Trimming removed 0 bases from V and 3 bases from J; junction bases left unmatched: 5. The chain's CDR3 is CASSLDEGLAGIYEQYF. DNA of the CDR3: TGTGCCAGCAGCTTAGATGAGGGACTAGCGGGGATCTACGAGCAGTACTTC.

The table lists this clonotype with a few counts. This rearrangement joins TRBV24-1 to TRBJ2-1; TRBD1 is a possible D gene (6 bases). V lost 4 bases and J lost 9, with 9 bases in between. The CDR3 consists of 12 residues. In germline, CDR1 is KGHDR, CDR2 SFDVKD. CDR3 DNA: TGTGCCACCAGTGAGAGACAGGCTGAGCAGTTCTTC. Translating gives CATSERQAEQFF.

The chain couples TRBV6-2 or TRBV6-3 to TRBJ2-2; 8 nucleotides align to TRBD2. V was pared by 4 bases and J by 2 bases, with 3 bases of the junction left unmatched. This CDR3 has 15 amino acids. Per germline, CDR1 MNHEY and CDR2 SVGEGT. CDR3: CASSSAGANTGELFF. CDR3 nucleotide sequence: TGTGCCAGCAGTTCAGCGGGGGCAAACACCGGGGAGCTGTTTTTT.

The rearrangement joins TRBV4-3 to TRBJ2-2; 8 bases align to TRBD1. V gave up 0 bases and J gave up 7 bases; unmatched junction bases: 7. Germline CDR1 LGHNA, CDR2 YSLEER. The CDR3 is 16 residues long. CDR3 region: CASSQDGRGRNGELFF. Written as DNA, the CDR3 is TGCGCCAGCAGCCAAGATGGCAGGGGGCGAAACGGGGAGCTGTTTTTT.

This clonotype was counted only a few times. This chain uses TRBV3-1 with TRBJ2-6; D gene ambiguous. The ends were cut back, 3 bases at V and 5 bases at J, with 8 bases in the middle. The CDR3 length is 14 residues. Germline assignment: CDR1 LGHDT and CDR2 YNNKEL (reference sequence). For the CDR3, the DNA is TGTGCCAGCAGCCAGTTAATTAGGGCCAACGTCCTGACTTTC. It yields the protein CASSQLIRANVLTF.

The V and J genes are TRBV5-1 and TRBJ2-7; D is unresolved. Germline CDR1 SGHRS, CDR2 YFSETQ. With 4 bases removed from V and 3 bases from J, the gap between germline ends came to 23 bases. This CDR3 contains 17 residues. The CDR3 here is CASSPNPGAEFNYEQYF. CDR3 in DNA: TGCGCCAGCAGCCCGAACCCTGGTGCCGAATTTAACTACGAGCAGTACTTC. The variable domain in full, with the rest retrieved from reference TRBV5-1 and TRBJ2-7, is KAGVTQTPRYLIKTRGQQVTLSCSPISGHRSVSWYQQTPGQGLQFLFEYFSETQRNKGNFPGRFSGRQFSNSRSEMNVSTLELGDSALYLCASSPNPGAEFNYEQYFGPGTRLTVT.

The chain combines TRBV5-6 with TRBJ2-1; TRBD1 matches at 11 bases. Germline CDR1 SGHDT, CDR2 YYEEEE. The CDR3 loop spans 15 amino acids. Trimming took 4 bases from V and 8 from J; bases not matched to a gene: 8. The CDR3 DNA is TGTGCCAGCAGCCCCGGGACAGGGGGGTTTTATGAGCAGTTCTTC. This gives the protein CASSPGTGGFYEQFF.